The sequence of this T cell receptor (beta chain) was determined in a study of early T cells in non-severe SARS-CoV-2 infection. Germline loops: CDR1 DFQATT, CDR2 SNEGSKA (reference sequence). This CDR3 has 11 amino acids. The ends were cut back, 1 base at V and 10 bases at J, with 8 bases in the middle. TCRdb ran MiXCR on the 5' RACE reads and lists one entry per CDR3 protein. This sample has around 60,000 distinct CDR3 sequences, with roughly 12% found just once. This clonotype was recorded a few times. The gene calls are TRBV20-1 and TRBJ2-4, with D hard to call. The receptor's source is an adult who was a healthcare worker with PCR-confirmed SARS-CoV-2 infection or an uninfected control (not recorded which). The sequences come from whole blood, collected at baseline. Here the CDR3 reads CSARGDGIQYF. The CDR3 nucleotides read TGCAGTGCTAGAGGGGATGGTATTCAGTACTTC.